This TCR beta chain is drawn from a study of CD8 T cells in Susac syndrome. Overall study context: There were 5 or 6 sequenced Susac syndrome patients with active disease and about 8 in remission.

V was trimmed by 3 bases and J by 5 bases, leaving 11 bases between them. This CDR3 contains 14 residues. In germline, CDR1 is KGHSH, CDR2 LQKENI. The RNA input was roughly 0.45 to 1 ug, and it was reverse transcribed with random hexamers. Multiplex PCR with immunoSEQ amplified the TCR beta CDR3 across 54 Vbeta and 13 Jbeta. TCRdb analysed the immunoSEQ multiplex PCR reads with MiXCR anew, one entry per CDR3 protein. The data show about 190,000 distinct CDR3 sequences, with more than 90% seen just once and 0.075% to 0.1% held by the top ten. Diagnostic criteria for definite or probable disease, in their recently defined form, were met by the patients with Susac syndrome. TEMRA cells were FACS-enriched, with CD8+ and CD4+ T cells isolated negatively.

This chain links TRBV18 with TRBJ1-5; D gene unclear. The receptor was derived from a human donor with Susac syndrome. The sample was CD4+ T cells from PBMCs. CDR3 sequence reads: CASSPGGWDQPQHF. CDR3 in DNA: TGTGCCAGCTCACCGGGTGGATGGGATCAGCCCCAGCATTTT.